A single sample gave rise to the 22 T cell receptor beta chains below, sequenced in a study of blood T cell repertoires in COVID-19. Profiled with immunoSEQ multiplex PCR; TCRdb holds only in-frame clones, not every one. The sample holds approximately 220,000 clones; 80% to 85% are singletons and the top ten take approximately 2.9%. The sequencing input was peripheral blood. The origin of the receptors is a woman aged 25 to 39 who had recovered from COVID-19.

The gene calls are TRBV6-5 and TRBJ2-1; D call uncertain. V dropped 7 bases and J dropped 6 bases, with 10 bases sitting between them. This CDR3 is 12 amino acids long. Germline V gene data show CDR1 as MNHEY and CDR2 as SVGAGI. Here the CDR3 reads CASTLHSNEQFF. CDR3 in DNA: TGTGCCAGCACTCTTCATAGCAATGAGCAGTTCTTC.

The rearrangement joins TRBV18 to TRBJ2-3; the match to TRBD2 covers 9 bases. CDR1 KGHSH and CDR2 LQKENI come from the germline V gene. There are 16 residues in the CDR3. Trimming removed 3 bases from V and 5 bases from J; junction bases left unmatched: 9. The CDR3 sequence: CASSPRTAGGIDTQYF. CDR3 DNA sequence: TGTGCCAGCTCACCCCGGACAGCGGGAGGTATAGATACGCAGTATTTT.

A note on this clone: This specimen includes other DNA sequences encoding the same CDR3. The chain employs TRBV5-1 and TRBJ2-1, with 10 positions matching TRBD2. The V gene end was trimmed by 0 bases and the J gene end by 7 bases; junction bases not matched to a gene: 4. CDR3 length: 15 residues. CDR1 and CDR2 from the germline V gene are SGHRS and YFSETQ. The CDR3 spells CASSLVASGSNEQFF. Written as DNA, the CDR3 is TGCGCCAGCAGCTTGGTGGCTAGCGGGAGTAATGAGCAGTTCTTC.

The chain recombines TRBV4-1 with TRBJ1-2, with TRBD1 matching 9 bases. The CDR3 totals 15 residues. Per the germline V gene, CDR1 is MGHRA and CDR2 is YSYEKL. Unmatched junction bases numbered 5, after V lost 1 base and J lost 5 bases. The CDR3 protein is CASSQAGQGIYGYTF. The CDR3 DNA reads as TGCGCCAGCAGCCAAGCGGGACAGGGAATATATGGCTACACCTTC.

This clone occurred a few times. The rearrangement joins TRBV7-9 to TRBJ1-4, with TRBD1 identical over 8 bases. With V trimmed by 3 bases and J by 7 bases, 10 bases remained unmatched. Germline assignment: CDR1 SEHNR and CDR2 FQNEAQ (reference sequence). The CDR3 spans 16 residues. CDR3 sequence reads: CASSFIRTGHTEKLFF. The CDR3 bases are TGTGCCAGCAGCTTCATCAGGACAGGGCACACTGAAAAACTGTTTTTT.

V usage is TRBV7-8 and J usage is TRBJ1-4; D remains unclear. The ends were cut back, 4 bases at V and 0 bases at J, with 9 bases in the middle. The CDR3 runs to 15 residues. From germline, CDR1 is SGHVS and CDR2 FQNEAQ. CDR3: CASSSSGSTNEKLFF. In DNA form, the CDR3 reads TGTGCCAGCAGCTCCTCAGGATCAACTAATGAAAAACTGTTTTTT.

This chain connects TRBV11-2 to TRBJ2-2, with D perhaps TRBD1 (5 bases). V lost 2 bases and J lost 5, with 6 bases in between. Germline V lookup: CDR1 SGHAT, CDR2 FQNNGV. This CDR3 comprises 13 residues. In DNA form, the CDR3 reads TGTGCCAGCAGCTTACCAGGGACCGGGGAGCTGTTTTTT. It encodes CASSLPGTGELFF.

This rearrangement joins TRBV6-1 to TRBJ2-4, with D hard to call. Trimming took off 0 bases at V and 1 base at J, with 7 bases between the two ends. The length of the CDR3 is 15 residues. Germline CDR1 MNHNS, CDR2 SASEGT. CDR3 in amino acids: CASSEADSAKNIQYF. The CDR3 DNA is TGTGCCAGCAGTGAAGCCGACTCGGCCAAAAACATTCAGTACTTC.

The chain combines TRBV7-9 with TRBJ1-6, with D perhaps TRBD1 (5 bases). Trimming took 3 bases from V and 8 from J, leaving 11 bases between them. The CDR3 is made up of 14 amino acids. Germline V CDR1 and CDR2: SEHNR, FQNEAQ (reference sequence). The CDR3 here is CASSFHDRDSPLHF. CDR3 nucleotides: TGTGCCAGCAGCTTTCATGACAGAGATTCACCCCTCCACTTT. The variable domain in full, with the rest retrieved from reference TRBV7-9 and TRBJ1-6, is DTGVSQNPRHKITKRGQNVTFRCDPISEHNRLYWYRQTLGQGPEFLTYFQNEAQLEKSRLLSDRFSAERPKGSFSTLEIQRTEQGDSAMYLCASSFHDRDSPLHFGNGTRLTVT.

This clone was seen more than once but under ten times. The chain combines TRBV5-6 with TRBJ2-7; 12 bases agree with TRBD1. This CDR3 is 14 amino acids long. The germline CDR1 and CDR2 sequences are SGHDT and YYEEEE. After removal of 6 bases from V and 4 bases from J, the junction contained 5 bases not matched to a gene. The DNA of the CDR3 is TGTGCCAGCAATAGGGACAGGGGGCGTTACGAGCAGTACTTC. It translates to CASNRDRGRYEQYF.

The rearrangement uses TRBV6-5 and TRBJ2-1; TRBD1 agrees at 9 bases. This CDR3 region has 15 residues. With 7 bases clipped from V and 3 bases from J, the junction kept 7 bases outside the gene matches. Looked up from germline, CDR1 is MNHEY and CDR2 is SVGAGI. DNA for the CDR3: TGTGCCAGCAACCCAGGGGACAGGGACTACAATGAGCAGTTCTTC. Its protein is CASNPGDRDYNEQFF.

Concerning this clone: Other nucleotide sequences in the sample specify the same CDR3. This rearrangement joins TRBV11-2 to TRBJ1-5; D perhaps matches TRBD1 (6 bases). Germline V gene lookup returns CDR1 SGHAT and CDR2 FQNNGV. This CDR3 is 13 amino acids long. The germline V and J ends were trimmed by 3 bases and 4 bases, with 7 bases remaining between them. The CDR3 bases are TGTGCCAGCAGCTTGAGGGGGAATCAGCCCCAGCATTTT. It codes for CASSLRGNQPQHF.

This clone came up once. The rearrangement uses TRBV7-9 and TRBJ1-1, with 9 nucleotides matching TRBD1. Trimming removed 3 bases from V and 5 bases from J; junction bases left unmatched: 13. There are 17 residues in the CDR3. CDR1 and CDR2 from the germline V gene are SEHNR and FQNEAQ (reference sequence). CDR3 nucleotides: TGTGCCAGCAGCTTGTGGGGGACAGGGTGGATTCAGACTGAAGCTTTCTTT. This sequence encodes CASSLWGTGWIQTEAFF. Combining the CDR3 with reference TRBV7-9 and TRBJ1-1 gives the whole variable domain DTGVSQNPRHKITKRGQNVTFRCDPISEHNRLYWYRQTLGQGPEFLTYFQNEAQLEKSRLLSDRFSAERPKGSFSTLEIQRTEQGDSAMYLCASSLWGTGWIQTEAFFGQGTRLTVV.

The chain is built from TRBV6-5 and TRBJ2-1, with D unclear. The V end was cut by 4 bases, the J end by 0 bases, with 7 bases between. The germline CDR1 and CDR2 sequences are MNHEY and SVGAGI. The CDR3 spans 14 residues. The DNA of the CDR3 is TGTGCCAGCAGTTCTCCGAGCTCCTACAATGAGCAGTTCTTC. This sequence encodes CASSSPSSYNEQFF.

CDR3 sequence (DNA): TGTGCCAGCAGCTTTGGGGGGAGGATCCAAGAGACCCAGTACTTC. It translates to CASSFGGRIQETQYF. V usage is TRBV5-6 and J usage is TRBJ2-5; TRBD2 might be the D (6 bases). V was clipped by 2 bases and J by 1 base, with 12 bases between them. The length of the CDR3 is 15 residues. CDR1 and CDR2 (germline): SGHDT, YYEEEE.

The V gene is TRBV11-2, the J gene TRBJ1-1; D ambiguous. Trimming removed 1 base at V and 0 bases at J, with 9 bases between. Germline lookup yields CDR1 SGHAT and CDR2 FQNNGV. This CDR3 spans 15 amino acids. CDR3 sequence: CASSLVPGMNTEAFF. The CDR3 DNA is TGTGCCAGCAGCTTAGTCCCTGGCATGAACACTGAAGCTTTCTTT.

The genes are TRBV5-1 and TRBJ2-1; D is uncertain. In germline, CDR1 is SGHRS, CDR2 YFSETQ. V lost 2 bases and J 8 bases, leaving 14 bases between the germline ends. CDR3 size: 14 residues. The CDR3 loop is CASSFAPGIDEQFF. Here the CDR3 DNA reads TGCGCCAGCAGCTTCGCCCCGGGTATAGATGAGCAGTTCTTC.

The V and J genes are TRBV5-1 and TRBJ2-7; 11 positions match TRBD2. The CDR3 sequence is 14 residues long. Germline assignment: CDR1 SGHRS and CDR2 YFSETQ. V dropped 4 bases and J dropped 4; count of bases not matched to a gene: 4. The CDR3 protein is CASSVSGRGYEQYF. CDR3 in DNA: TGCGCCAGCAGCGTTAGCGGGAGGGGGTACGAGCAGTACTTC.

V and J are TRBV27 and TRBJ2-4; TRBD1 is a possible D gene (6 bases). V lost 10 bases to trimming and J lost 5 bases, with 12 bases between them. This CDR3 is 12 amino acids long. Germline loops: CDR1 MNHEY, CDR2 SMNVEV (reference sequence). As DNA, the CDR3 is TGTGCCACCCAGGGGCTCGAAAACATTCAGTACTTC. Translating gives CATQGLENIQYF.

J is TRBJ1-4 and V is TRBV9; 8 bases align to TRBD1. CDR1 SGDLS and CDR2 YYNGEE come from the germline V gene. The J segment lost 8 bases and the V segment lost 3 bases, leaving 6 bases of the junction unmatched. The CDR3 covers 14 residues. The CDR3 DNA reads TGTGCCAGCAGCGGGGGCAGGGGGCGAGAAAAACTGTTTTTT. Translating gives CASSGGRGREKLFF. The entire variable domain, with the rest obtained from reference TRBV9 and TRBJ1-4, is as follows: DSGVTQTPKHLITATGQRVTLRCSPRSGDLSVYWYQQSLDQGLQFLIQYYNGEERAKGNILERFSAQQFPDLHSELNLSSLELGDSALYFCASSGGRGREKLFFGSGTQLSVL.

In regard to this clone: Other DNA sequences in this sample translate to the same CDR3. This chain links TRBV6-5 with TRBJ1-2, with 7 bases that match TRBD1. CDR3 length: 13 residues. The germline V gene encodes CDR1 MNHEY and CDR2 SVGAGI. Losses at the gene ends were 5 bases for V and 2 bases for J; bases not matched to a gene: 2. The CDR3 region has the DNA TGTGCCAGCAGTCCGACAGGGAACTATGGCTACACCTTC. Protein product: CASSPTGNYGYTF.

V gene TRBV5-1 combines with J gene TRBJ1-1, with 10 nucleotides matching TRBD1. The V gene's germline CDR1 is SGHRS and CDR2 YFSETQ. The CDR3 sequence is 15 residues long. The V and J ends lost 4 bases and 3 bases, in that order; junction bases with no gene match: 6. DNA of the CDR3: TGCGCCAGCAGCGAGACAGGGGGCGCGGACACTGAAGCTTTCTTT. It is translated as CASSETGGADTEAFF.